Below, 3 T cell receptor beta chains from the same sample are listed, as sequenced in a study of cytomegalovirus exposure and HLA in healthy donors. The PCR contained 60 Vbeta and 13 Jbeta primers. Only in-frame clones appear in the TCRdb table, and some are missing; sequencing was by immunoSEQ multiplex PCR. The record lists roughly 65,000 clones, of which the ten most abundant hold 15% to 20%. What was sequenced was PBMCs. The receptors come from a boy aged 5-17 years in good health and CMV-seronegative.

This chain links TRBV7-3 with TRBJ1-1, with TRBD1 as a possible D gene (6 bases). CDR3 length: 14 amino acids. Germline lookup yields CDR1 SGHTA and CDR2 FQGTGA. Trimming took 5 bases from V and 1 from J, leaving 11 bases between them. CDR3 amino acids: CASSPGTSNTEAFF. Here the CDR3 DNA reads TGTGCCAGCAGCCCAGGGACATCGAACACTGAAGCTTTCTTT.

This chain links TRBV19 with TRBJ2-1, with TRBD2 matching over 9 bases. The CDR3 length is 17 residues. Looked up from germline, CDR1 is LNHDA and CDR2 is SQIVND (reference sequence). J lost 7 bases, V lost 3 bases, and 13 bases had no gene match. The CDR3 region has the DNA TGTGCCAGTAGTATGGGATTGGGGCTAGCGGGATCGAATGAGCAGTTCTTC. This sequence encodes CASSMGLGLAGSNEQFF. The full variable domain, its missing parts supplied by reference TRBV19 and TRBJ2-1, is DGGITQSPKYLFRKEGQNVTLSCEQNLNHDAMYWYRQDPGQGLRLIYYSQIVNDFQKGDIAEGYSVSREKKESFPLTVTSAQKNPTAFYLCASSMGLGLAGSNEQFFGPGTRLTVL.

For this clone: Compared with germline, one end of the junction differs, possibly owing to a read error. The V and J genes are TRBV25-1 and TRBJ1-1; D may be TRBD1 (5 bases). CDR3 size: 14 residues. Germline CDR1 and CDR2: MGHDK and SYGVNS. CDR3: CGSSDGGVDTEAFF. The CDR3 nucleotides are TGTGGCAGCAGTGACGGAGGGGTTGACACTGAAGCTTTCTTT. Together with reference TRBV25-1 and TRBJ1-1, the CDR3 gives the full variable domain: EADIYQTPRYLVIGTGKKITLECSQTMGHDKMYWYQQDPGMELHLIHYSYGVNSTEKGDLSSESTVSRIRTEHFPLTLESARPSHTSQYLCGSSDGGVDTEAFFGQGTRLTVV.